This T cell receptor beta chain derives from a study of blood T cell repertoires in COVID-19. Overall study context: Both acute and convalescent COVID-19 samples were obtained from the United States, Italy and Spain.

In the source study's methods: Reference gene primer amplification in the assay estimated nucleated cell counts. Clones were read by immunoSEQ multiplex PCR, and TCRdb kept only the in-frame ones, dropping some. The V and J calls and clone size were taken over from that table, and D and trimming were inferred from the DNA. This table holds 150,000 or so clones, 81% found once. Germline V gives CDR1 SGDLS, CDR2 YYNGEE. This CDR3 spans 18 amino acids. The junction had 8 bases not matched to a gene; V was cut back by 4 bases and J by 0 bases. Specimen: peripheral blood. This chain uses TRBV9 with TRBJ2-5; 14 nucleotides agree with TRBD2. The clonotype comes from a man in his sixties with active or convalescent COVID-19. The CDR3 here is CASSLGTSGGPHQETQYF. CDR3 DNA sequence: TGTGCCAGCAGCTTAGGGACTAGCGGGGGCCCCCACCAAGAGACCCAGTACTTC.